This TCR beta chain was sequenced during a study of cytomegalovirus exposure and HLA in healthy donors. The PCR was carried out with 60 Vbeta primers and 13 Jbeta primers. Profiled with immunoSEQ multiplex PCR; TCRdb holds only in-frame clones, not every one. In the table there are about 100,000 clones, around 77% of which are singletons. Note on this clone: Its antigen remains unidentified.

The V and J ends lost 3 bases and 5 bases respectively, with 14 bases between them. The CDR3 spans 14 residues. Germline-derived CDR1 and CDR2 are MDHEN and SYDVKM. Findings and caveats of the study: Per a prior analysis, the majority of TCR beta V segments were productive roughly 87% or roughly 30% of the time. Later analysis identified around 15,000 TCR beta sequences associated with HLA alleles, using a false discovery rate threshold of 0.05.

The sequence was collected from a male donor in good health and CMV-seropositive. Specimen: PBMCs. The J gene is TRBJ2-7, the V gene TRBV28, with D perhaps TRBD2 (5 bases). The CDR3 DNA follows: TGTGCCAGCAGTTTTCGGACTTCGATCAACGAGCAGTACTTC. Translated: CASSFRTSINEQYF.